The present T cell receptor beta chain was sequenced within a study of T cells after yellow fever vaccination. Study-level results: Subsequent to the booster, the majority of primary-vaccination clones reappeared (under 98% CD4, roughly 90% CD8).

This clonotype showed up just a few times. In making TCR cDNA, 5'RACE template switching added a universal primer site and UMIs to it. From the 5' RACE reads, TCRdb called clonotypes with MiXCR, one entry per CDR3 protein. The table includes 35,000 to 55,000 distinct CDR3 sequences, around 6.8% detected once. This specimen was PBMCs, either bulk or a sorted T-cell subset (CD4+, CD8+, memory, or dextramer-sorted; not recorded which), taken 45 days after the yellow fever booster vaccination. This TCR came from a man younger than 40 who received the YFV17D yellow fever vaccine.

The CDR3, as DNA: TGTGCCAGCAGCTGGAAAGGGCAAGAGACCCAGTACTTC. It translates to CASSWKGQETQYF. The rearrangement uses TRBV5-4 and TRBJ2-5; no firm D call. This CDR3 is built from 13 residues. Trimming removed 3 bases at V and 2 bases at J, with 8 bases between. CDR1 SGHNT and CDR2 YYREEE come from the germline V gene (reference sequence).